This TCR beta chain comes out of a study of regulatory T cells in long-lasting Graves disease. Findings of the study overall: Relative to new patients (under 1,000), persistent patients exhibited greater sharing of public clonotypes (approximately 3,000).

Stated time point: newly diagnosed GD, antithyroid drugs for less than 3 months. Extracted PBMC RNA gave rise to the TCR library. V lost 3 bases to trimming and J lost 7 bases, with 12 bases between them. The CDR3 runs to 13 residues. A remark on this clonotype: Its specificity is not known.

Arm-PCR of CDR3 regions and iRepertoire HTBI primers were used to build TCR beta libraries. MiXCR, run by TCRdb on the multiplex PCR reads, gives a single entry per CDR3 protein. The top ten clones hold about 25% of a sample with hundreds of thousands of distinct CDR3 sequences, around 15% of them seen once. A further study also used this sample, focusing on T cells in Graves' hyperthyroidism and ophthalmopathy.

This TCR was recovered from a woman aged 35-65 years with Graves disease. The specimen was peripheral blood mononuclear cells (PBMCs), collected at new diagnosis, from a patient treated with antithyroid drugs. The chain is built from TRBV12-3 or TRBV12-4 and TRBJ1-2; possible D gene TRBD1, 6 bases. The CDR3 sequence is CASSFSGGLGYTF. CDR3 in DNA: TGTGCCAGCAGTTTTTCCGGGGGCCTTGGCTACACCTTC.